This T cell receptor (beta chain) was found in a study of CD4+ T cells in melanoma. The ends were cut back, 2 bases at V and 4 bases at J, with 8 bases in the middle. Germline CDR1 LGHNA, CDR2 YSLEER. The CDR3 is 13 residues long. Findings of the study overall: In melanoma, neoantigen-specific CD4+ T cells reportedly differed in differentiation state. A reported correlation linked neoantigen-specific CD4+ T cells to CD8+, macrophage and B cell function.

A remark on this clone: The antigen is not known.

Measured with immunoSEQ multiplex PCR; TCRdb has only the in-frame clones, and not every one. The repertoire holds some 120,000 clones, with approximately 92% as singletons. Sequencing used peripheral blood. The sequence came from a human donor with melanoma. The V gene is TRBV4-3, the J gene TRBJ1-2; D remains ambiguous. The CDR3 DNA follows: TGCGCCAGCAGCCAACGCGCTAGCTATGGCTACACCTTC. It yields the protein CASSQRASYGYTF.